These T cell receptor beta chains were read from a single sample in a study of T cells in Graves' hyperthyroidism and ophthalmopathy. TCRdb reprocessed the multiplex PCR reads with MiXCR, giving one entry per CDR3 protein. The repertoire holds some 270,000 distinct CDR3 sequences, with 12% to 15% as singletons. The specimen sequenced was blood. All receptors derive from a middle-aged woman with Graves' hyperthyroidism. CDR3s include the opening cysteine and the closing phenylalanine or tryptophan. The D gene is left open where the match is weak. The size of a clone is reported for some rows only, either as once, few or many, or as a class for expanded clones.

v_gene	j_gene	d_gene	abundance	CDR3nt	CDR3aa
TRBV18	TRBJ2-7	-	few	TGTGCCAGCTCACCAATTGTTCTCCTGGGGACGGGCGAGCAGTACTTC	CASSPIVLLGTGEQYF
TRBV30	TRBJ1-1	-	many	TGTGCCTGGAGGGGTGGAAACACTGAAGCTTTCTTT	CAWRGGNTEAFF
TRBV2	TRBJ1-5	-	many	TGTGCCAGCAGATCGACAGGATCCAATCAGCCCCAGCATTTT	CASRSTGSNQPQHF
TRBV28	TRBJ1-6	-	many	TGTGCCAGCAGATTGCACTTGCAATCCCGCTCCTGGTCACCCCTCCACTTT	CASRLHLQSRSWSPLHF
TRBV11-2	TRBJ2-3	TRBD2	many	TGTGCCAGCAGCTTATCGGGCGGGAGCAAAGATACGCAGTATTTT	CASSLSGGSKDTQYF
TRBV19	TRBJ2-3	-	-	TGTGCCAGTAGTATGTATCGCACAGATACGCAGTATTTT	CASSMYRTDTQYF
TRBV6-5	TRBJ2-7	-	many	TGTGCCAGCAGTTACTCAGCCAGTGGCTACGAGCAGTACTTC	CASSYSASGYEQYF
TRBV27	TRBJ2-7	TRBD1	many	TGTGCCAGCATGGGGGGGGACAGGGCCTACGAGCAGTACTTC	CASMGGDRAYEQYF
TRBV24-1	TRBJ2-7	-	many	TGTGCCACCAGTGATCTACAGTCCTACGAGCAGTACTTC	CATSDLQSYEQYF
TRBV12-3/TRBV12-4	TRBJ2-7	TRBD2	few	TGTGCCAGCAGGAAGAAGTGGGGAGGGAACGGAGCCTACGAGCAGTACTTC	CASRKKWGGNGAYEQYF
TRBV10-3	TRBJ2-5	-	many	TGTGCCATAGCGAGCTCCCAAGAGACCCAGTACTTC	CAIASSQETQYF
TRBV7-2	TRBJ1-6	-	-	TGTGCCAGCAGCTTAGTGTCTGGGAATTCACCCCTCCACTTT	CASSLVSGNSPLHF
TRBV30	TRBJ1-6	-	many	TGTGCCTGGGGTCCCTCCAGAAATTCACCCCTCCACTTT	CAWGPSRNSPLHF
TRBV7-2	TRBJ2-5	-	few	TGTGCCACGTCCACGAGGGCGGTCCAAGAGACCCAGTACTTC	CATSTRAVQETQYF
TRBV18	TRBJ2-1	TRBD2	many	TGTGCCAGCTCCACGGGACTAGCGGGAGAGAATGAGCAGTTCTTC	CASSTGLAGENEQFF
TRBV11-2	TRBJ1-1	-	many	TGTGCCAGCAGCCGACAGCAGAACACTGAAGCTTTCTTT	CASSRQQNTEAFF
TRBV5-1	TRBJ1-1	TRBD1	many	TGCGCCAGCCATGGAGGGGGCGGTTCAACTGAAGCTTTCTTT	CASHGGGGSTEAFF
TRBV18	TRBJ2-3	TRBD2	many	TGTGCCAGCTCCACAACTAGCGGAGGCCGGGATACGCAGTATTTT	CASSTTSGGRDTQYF
TRBV20-1	TRBJ2-7	-	-	TGCAGTGCTAGACGGGACGGGGGCTCCTACGAGCAGTACTTC	CSARRDGGSYEQYF
TRBV3-1	TRBJ2-3	-	many	TGTGCCAGCAGCCTCGGGGTAGCGGAGTCAGATACGCAGTATTTT	CASSLGVAESDTQYF
TRBV2	TRBJ2-3	TRBD1	many	TGTGCCAGCACCGCTAGGGGGCAGACCAAGGATACGCAGTATTTT	CASTARGQTKDTQYF
TRBV29-1	TRBJ2-7	TRBD2	many	TGCAGCGTCCGAGGCGGGGGTACGTACGAGCAGTACTTC	CSVRGGGTYEQYF
TRBV6-5	TRBJ1-6	TRBD1	-	TGTGCCAGCAGTTACGACAGGGGATATTCACCCCTCCACTTT	CASSYDRGYSPLHF
TRBV2	TRBJ2-1	-	many	TGTGCCAGCACCCCAAGGGGGGATTGGGGGAATGAGCAGTTCTTC	CASTPRGDWGNEQFF
TRBV7-9	TRBJ1-1	TRBD1	many	TGTGCCAGCAGGCCTACAGGGGGAAGGGCTGAAGCTTTCTTT	CASRPTGGRAEAFF
TRBV3-1	TRBJ2-3	-	many	TGTGCCAGCAGCCCCCGGAGCGTAGATACGCAGTATTTT	CASSPRSVDTQYF
TRBV20-1	TRBJ2-7	TRBD2	-	TGCAGTGCTAGTCCGCGGGAGAGACCCTACGAGCAGTACTTC	CSASPRERPYEQYF
TRBV5-1	TRBJ2-3	TRBD2	few	TGCGCCAGCAGCTTGGGGGGACTAGCCAGCACAGATACGCAGTATTTT	CASSLGGLASTDTQYF
TRBV6-2/TRBV6-3	TRBJ2-7	-	many	TGTGCCAGCAGCCTAGGGGCGGGACGAGGTGACGAGCAGTACTTC	CASSLGAGRGDEQYF
TRBV7-2	TRBJ2-3	-	many	TGTGCCAGCAGCCGTCAGAAGGGTCCGTTCACAGATACGCAGTATTTT	CASSRQKGPFTDTQYF
TRBV20-1	TRBJ2-5	TRBD2	many	TGCAGTGCTCTGGCTAGCGGGAGTGACGAGACCCAGTACTTC	CSALASGSDETQYF
TRBV9	TRBJ2-4	-	-	TGTGCCAGCAGCCCCCAGGGGGGCTTGGCCAAAAACATTCAGTACTTC	CASSPQGGLAKNIQYF
TRBV7-9	TRBJ2-5	TRBD2	few	TGTGCCAGCAGCACGACGGGACTAGCGGCTCGAGGAGAGACCCAGTACTTC	CASSTTGLAARGETQYF
TRBV20-1	TRBJ2-2	-	many	TGCAGTGCTAGAGATCTTAATGGGGAGCTGTTTTTT	CSARDLNGELFF
TRBV7-9	TRBJ1-5	-	few	TGTGCCAGCAGCTTAGGTGGGGGCACCGGACAGCCCCAGCATTTT	CASSLGGGTGQPQHF
TRBV10-3	TRBJ2-1	-	many	TGTGCCATCAGTGAATTAAATGAGCAGTTCTTC	CAISELNEQFF
TRBV27	TRBJ1-6	TRBD1	-	TGTGCCAGCAGTTTCACCAGGACAGGGGGCTACTCCTATAATTCACCCCTCCACTTT	CASSFTRTGGYSYNSPLHF
TRBV28	TRBJ2-3	-	many	TGTGCCAGCAGTTCAACAGGGAGTGGCACAGATACGCAGTATTTT	CASSSTGSGTDTQYF
TRBV20-1	TRBJ2-3	-	many	TGCAGTGCGGGACTCGCAGATACGCAGTATTTT	CSAGLADTQYF
TRBV4-2	TRBJ1-1	-	many	TGTGCCAGCAGCCAAAACGCCCGGACTGAAGCTTTCTTT	CASSQNARTEAFF
TRBV29-1	TRBJ2-2	-	few	TGCAGCGCCGGGGCCGTAAACACCGGGGAGCTGTTTTTT	CSAGAVNTGELFF
TRBV6-1	TRBJ1-2	-	many	TGTGCCAGCAGTTCACAGGGCTATGGCTACACCTTC	CASSSQGYGYTF
TRBV28	TRBJ1-5	-	many	TGTGCCAGCAGTTTACCCCAGGGAGGGGATCAGCCCCAGCATTTT	CASSLPQGGDQPQHF
TRBV9	TRBJ1-6	-	-	TGTGCCAGCAGCGTAGCTGGTGGGTATAATTCACCCCTCCACTTT	CASSVAGGYNSPLHF
TRBV2	TRBJ1-4	-	many	TGTGCCAGCAGTGAAAAGAGAACAGGGCGGGAAAAACTGTTTTTT	CASSEKRTGREKLFF